A selection of T cell receptor beta chains follows, all from one sample in a study of blood T cell repertoires in COVID-19. TCRdb keeps only in-frame clones here, not all; method: immunoSEQ multiplex PCR. The data show about 80,000 clones, around 79% seen once. The specimen sequenced was peripheral blood. These receptor sequences come from a human donor in a cohort sampled during active COVID-19. CDR3s include the opening cysteine and the closing phenylalanine or tryptophan. The order of the fields is J gene, clone size, D gene, V gene, CDR3 DNA, CDR3 protein. A D gene is named only where the DNA matches it firmly. Clone size is shown for a subset of rows, as once, few, many or a class of expanded clone.

TRBJ2-5 few NA TRBV27 TGTGCCAGCAGTTTCGGGTTTGAGTTGGAGACCCAGTACTTC CASSFGFELETQYF
TRBJ1-5 NA TRBD1 TRBV23-1 TGCGCCAGCAGTCAAGCGAAAGGGACAGGGGGCAATCAGCCCCAGCATTTT CASSQAKGTGGNQPQHF
TRBJ1-1 NA NA TRBV27 TGTGCCAGCAGTTTATCGATCGGATGGGCAGATACTGAAGCTTTCTTT CASSLSIGWADTEAFF
TRBJ2-7 NA NA TRBV13 TGTGCCAGCAGTTACCGAGAGATTACCTACGAGCAGTACTTC CASSYREITYEQYF
TRBJ2-5 once NA TRBV5-6 TGTGCCAGCAGCCCGAGGTCGGGGTGGCAAGAGACCCAGTACTTC CASSPRSGWQETQYF
TRBJ2-5 NA TRBD2 TRBV29-1 TGCAGCGTTGGGCTAGCGGGGGGCCAAGAGACCCAGTACTTC CSVGLAGGQETQYF
TRBJ2-1 NA TRBD2 TRBV29-1 TGCAGCGTTGAAGGGCTAGCGGGTTTATACAATGAGCAGTTCTTC CSVEGLAGLYNEQFF
TRBJ2-5 NA NA TRBV27 TGTGCCAGCAGTCCCCAAAGGAGGAGGCGAGAGACCCAGTACTTC CASSPQRRRRETQYF
TRBJ1-1 NA NA TRBV28 TGTGCCAGCAGTTTTTCAAGGGGACTGATGAACACTGAAGCTTTCTTT CASSFSRGLMNTEAFF
TRBJ1-1 NA NA TRBV27 TGTGCCAGCATGCAGGGAAATGAAGCTTTCTTT CASMQGNEAFF
TRBJ2-5 NA NA TRBV19 TGTGCCAGTAGTATAGCGGTGACTGGAGATGAGACCCAGTACTTC CASSIAVTGDETQYF
TRBJ1-3 few TRBD1 TRBV28 TGTGCCAGCAGTTCTCCGGGACAGGACGGAAACACCATATATTTT CASSSPGQDGNTIYF
TRBJ2-7 NA NA TRBV7-3 TGTGCCAGCAGCGCCCAGGGTTACGAGCAGTACTTC CASSAQGYEQYF
TRBJ1-1 NA NA TRBV6-5 TGTGCCAGCAACCCGGACACGTTAATGAACACTGAAGCTTTCTTT CASNPDTLMNTEAFF
TRBJ1-2 NA TRBD1 TRBV6-5 TGTGCCAGCAGTTGGGGACAGGGGATCTATGGCTACACCTTC CASSWGQGIYGYTF
TRBJ1-5 NA TRBD1 TRBV11-3 TGTGCCAGCAGCCTGACAGGGGATCAGCCCCAGCATTTT CASSLTGDQPQHF
TRBJ1-1 NA NA TRBV6-6 TGTGCCAGCAGTTATAGACACCCGAACACTGAAGCTTTCTTT CASSYRHPNTEAFF
TRBJ1-1 NA TRBD1 TRBV24-1 TGTGCCACCAGGGAGACAGGGTCGGGGATGAACACTGAAGCTTTCTTT CATRETGSGMNTEAFF
TRBJ2-1 NA TRBD2 TRBV6-2/TRBV6-3 TGTGCCAGCAGTTACGGTGGACTAGCGGCCTACAATGAGCAGTTCTTC CASSYGGLAAYNEQFF
TRBJ2-3 few NA TRBV19 TGTGCCAGTAGTGTTACAGGGAAGGACACAGATACGCAGTATTTT CASSVTGKDTDTQYF
TRBJ1-6 NA NA TRBV20-1 TGCAGTGCTAGTGCCGAAAGGGGTAATAATTCACCCCTCCACTTT CSASAERGNNSPLHF
TRBJ1-2 NA NA TRBV7-9 TGTGCCAGCAGCTCCCGGGCAGGGGCGGGCTATGGCTACACCTTC CASSSRAGAGYGYTF
TRBJ2-3 NA TRBD2 TRBV5-4 TGTGCCAGCAGCTTGGGGCTAGCGGGGGGGAGTGGCACAGATACGCAGTATTTT CASSLGLAGGSGTDTQYF
TRBJ2-7 NA NA TRBV21-1 TGTGCCAGCAGCAATACCGAAACCCCGACAGGGAGACCCTACGAGCAGTACTTC CASSNTETPTGRPYEQYF
TRBJ2-7 NA NA TRBV7-8 TGTGCCAGCAGCCGCCTACTAGGCGTCGCCCACGAGCAGTACTTC CASSRLLGVAHEQYF
TRBJ1-5 NA NA TRBV2 TGTGCCAGCACCGGAGGGACGGGTCAGCCCCAGCATTTT CASTGGTGQPQHF
TRBJ2-7 NA NA TRBV5-1 TGCGCCAGCAGCCCTCCCGCGGCCGAGCAGTACTTC CASSPPAAEQYF
TRBJ1-2 few TRBD1 TRBV5-4 TGTGCCAGCAGCCTCACCGGGGACAGCTATGGCTACACCTTC CASSLTGDSYGYTF
TRBJ2-1 NA NA TRBV2 TGTGCCAGCAGTGAGGGCAGGGAGCAGTTCTTC CASSEGREQFF
TRBJ2-5 NA NA TRBV5-4 TGTGCCAGCAGCGTGGACTGGACGGGGTCCCAGTACTTC CASSVDWTGSQYF
TRBJ1-1 NA NA TRBV11-3 TGTGCCAGCAGCTTATCATACAGGGTCGGGAACACTGAAGCTTTCTTT CASSLSYRVGNTEAFF
TRBJ1-6 NA TRBD1 TRBV5-1 TGCGCCAGCAGCCGGGACAGGGGGACCTATAATTCACCCCTCCACTTT CASSRDRGTYNSPLHF
TRBJ2-3 NA TRBD1 TRBV6-6 TGTGCCAGCAGTTACGGGACAGGGGGGGATACGCAGTATTTT CASSYGTGGDTQYF
TRBJ1-1 few NA TRBV18 TGTGCCAGCTCACCGGGTTACAGCACTGAAGCTTTCTTT CASSPGYSTEAFF
TRBJ2-7 NA NA TRBV6-2/TRBV6-3 TGTGCCAGCAGTTACTCCGAGCGAGAGCAGTACTTC CASSYSEREQYF
TRBJ1-1 NA NA TRBV29-1 TGCAGCGTTGCCCGGGTAGGGGGGGAAACTGAAGCTTTCTTT CSVARVGGETEAFF
TRBJ1-1 NA NA TRBV5-1 TGCGCCAGCAGCTTGGCCGGGATGGGGAGGGGGAAGGGTGAAGCTTTCTTT CASSLAGMGRGKGEAFF
TRBJ2-5 NA TRBD2 TRBV30 TGTGCCTGGAGTGGGCTAGCGGGTGGGCCCAGTTGGGAGACCCAGTACTTC CAWSGLAGGPSWETQYF
TRBJ2-3 NA TRBD1 TRBV5-4 TGTGCCAGCAGCTGGGCAGGGGGTGCAGATACGCAGTATTTT CASSWAGGADTQYF
TRBJ2-6 NA NA TRBV6-5 TGTGCCAGCAGAGGCGGGGACTCTGGGGCCAACGTCCTGACTTTC CASRGGDSGANVLTF
TRBJ2-5 NA TRBD2 TRBV3-1/TRBV3-2 TGTGCCAGCAGCCACGGGGGGGGACTACAAGAGACCCAGTACTTC CASSHGGGLQETQYF
TRBJ2-2 NA TRBD2 TRBV24-1 TGTGCCACCAGTGATCCGGGGGGGAGCGGGGAGCTGTTTTTT CATSDPGGSGELFF
TRBJ2-1 NA TRBD1 TRBV24-1 TGTGCCACCAGTGATTTTTCGGGACAGGGTTGGGATGAGCAGTTCTTC CATSDFSGQGWDEQFF
TRBJ1-5 once NA TRBV7-9 TGTGCCAGCAGCGGGCCTAATCAGCCCCAGCATTTT CASSGPNQPQHF
TRBJ2-1 NA NA TRBV10-3 TGTGCCATCAGCCACACCGTTGGTAGCGGCCCCAGCTCCTACAATGAGCAGTTCTTC CAISHTVGSGPSSYNEQFF
TRBJ2-3 NA TRBD2 TRBV7-6 TGTGCCAGCAGCTTAGCCCCGACAGCGGGGGATATCACAGATACGCAGTATTTT CASSLAPTAGDITDTQYF
TRBJ2-3 once NA TRBV4-2 TGTGCCAGCAGCTTTTCCCGAGGAGATACGCAGTATTTT CASSFSRGDTQYF
TRBJ2-1 NA TRBD1 TRBV24-1 TGTGCCACCAGTGCCCCACGGGACAGTGAGCAGTTCTTC CATSAPRDSEQFF
TRBJ2-2 NA TRBD2 TRBV5-1 TGCGCCAGCAGCGACGGGACTAGCGGGGCGAACACCGGGGAGCTGTTTTTT CASSDGTSGANTGELFF
TRBJ2-7 few TRBD1 TRBV4-2 TGTGCCAGCAGCCAGGACAGGGTCTCCTACGAGCAGTACTTC CASSQDRVSYEQYF
TRBJ1-1 few NA TRBV7-6 TGTGCCAGCAGCTCCCAGGAAAACACTGAAGCTTTCTTT CASSSQENTEAFF